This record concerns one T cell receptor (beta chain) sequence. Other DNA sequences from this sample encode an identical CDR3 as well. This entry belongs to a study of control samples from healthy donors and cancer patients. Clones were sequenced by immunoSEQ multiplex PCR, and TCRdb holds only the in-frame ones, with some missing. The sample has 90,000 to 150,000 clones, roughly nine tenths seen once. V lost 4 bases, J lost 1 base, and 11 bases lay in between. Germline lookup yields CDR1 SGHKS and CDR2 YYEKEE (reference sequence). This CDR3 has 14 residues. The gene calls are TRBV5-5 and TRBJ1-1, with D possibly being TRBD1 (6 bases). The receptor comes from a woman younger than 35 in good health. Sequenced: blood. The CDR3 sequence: CASSPRTENTEAFF. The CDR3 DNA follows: TGTGCCAGCAGCCCTCGGACAGAGAACACTGAAGCTTTCTTT.